Listed below are T cell receptor beta chains from one sample, sequenced in a study of blood T cells in healthy people across ages. TCRdb recomputed calls from the 5' RACE reads with MiXCR, one row per CDR3 protein. The sample has about 780,000 distinct CDR3 sequences, 35% to 60% seen once. Material for sequencing was blood. All receptors come from a man older than 75 in good health. Each CDR3 is given without its conserved first and last residue. D genes are given only for firm matches.

>TRBV6-5|.|TRBJ1-2
ASSYSRQSSHYGYT
>TRBV10-3|TRBD2|TRBJ2-3
AISVSPGGENTDTQY
>TRBV9|.|TRBJ1-4
ASSVVGSRRGQTEKLF
>TRBV5-5|.|TRBJ1-5
ASKETGTNRAYSNQPQH
>TRBV9|TRBD2|TRBJ2-7
ASSVGQLAGSYEQY
>TRBV28|.|TRBJ1-5
ASRDMNRQPQH
>TRBV4-2|TRBD2|TRBJ2-1
ASSQELAGEINEQF
>TRBV5-1|TRBD1|TRBJ1-2
ASSPSGGDYGYT
>TRBV5-5|.|TRBJ2-1
ASSWVGEGQETQF
>TRBV12-3/TRBV12-4|.|TRBJ1-5
ASSLAHGFQH
>TRBV20-1|.|TRBJ1-1
SAGDQGLNTEAF
>TRBV20-1|.|TRBJ2-3
SARLLWLDPTDTQY
>TRBV7-3|TRBD2|TRBJ2-1
ASSFPSGSLDNEQF
>TRBV7-8|.|TRBJ1-5
ASSLASGKDQPQH
>TRBV7-2|TRBD1|TRBJ2-3
ASSLGQGESDTQY
>TRBV2|.|TRBJ2-5
ASSERLGARETQY
>TRBV7-9|.|TRBJ1-6
ASSASWGNNSPLH
>TRBV15|.|TRBJ1-5
ATSREGHQPQH
>TRBV9|TRBD2|TRBJ2-3
ASSVTSGVGDTQY
>TRBV5-1|.|TRBJ2-1
ASSLGGGGDRPNEQF
>TRBV20-1|.|TRBJ2-7
SARVVPKGLEYYEQY
>TRBV20-1|.|TRBJ2-1
SASRAGSSYNEQF
>TRBV25-1|.|TRBJ1-4
ASSEQGGTNEKLF
>TRBV7-2|.|TRBJ2-1
ASSLRLGTDSYNEQF
>TRBV2|TRBD1|TRBJ1-1
ASAEDRANTEAF